This T cell receptor (beta chain) is drawn from a study of blood T cell repertoires in COVID-19. This CDR3 has 17 residues. Germline V CDR1 and CDR2: LGHDT, YNNKEL (reference sequence). V dropped 0 bases and J dropped 3 bases, with 14 bases sitting between them. Original data processing: By means of reference gene primer amplification, nucleated cell counts were estimated. Some clones are missing from TCRdb's copy, which holds only in-frame ones; the method was immunoSEQ multiplex PCR. That table furnishes V, J and clone size, whereas the DNA furnished D and trimming. The table lists roughly 120,000 clones, 65% to 80% of them singletons.

The rearrangement uses TRBV3-1 (or the pseudogene TRBV3-2) and TRBJ2-2; possibly TRBD2 for D (5 bases). Sequencing was done on a sample of peripheral blood. The source is a woman in her fifties or sixties with acute or convalescent COVID-19. The CDR3 DNA sequence: TGTGCCAGCAGCCAAGAGGAGCGGAGGTGGGACACCGGGGAGCTGTTTTTT. This translates into CASSQEERRWDTGELFF.